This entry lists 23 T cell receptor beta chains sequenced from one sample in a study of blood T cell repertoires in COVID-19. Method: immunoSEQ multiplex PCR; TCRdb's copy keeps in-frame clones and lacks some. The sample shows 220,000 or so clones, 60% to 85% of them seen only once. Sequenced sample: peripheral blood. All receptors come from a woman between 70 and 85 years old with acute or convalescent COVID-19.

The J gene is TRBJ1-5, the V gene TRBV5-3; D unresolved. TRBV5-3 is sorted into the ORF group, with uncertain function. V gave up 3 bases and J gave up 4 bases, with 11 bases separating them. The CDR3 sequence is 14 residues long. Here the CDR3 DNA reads TGTGCCAGAAGCTACAGTGATCGGAATCAGCCCCAGCATTTT. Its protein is CARSYSDRNQPQHF.

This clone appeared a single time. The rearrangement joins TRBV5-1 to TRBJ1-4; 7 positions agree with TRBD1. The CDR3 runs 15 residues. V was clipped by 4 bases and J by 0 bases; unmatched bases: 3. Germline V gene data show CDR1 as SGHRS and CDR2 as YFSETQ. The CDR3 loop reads CASSGGTATNEKLFF. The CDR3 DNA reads TGCGCCAGCAGCGGGGGGACAGCAACTAATGAAAAACTGTTTTTT.

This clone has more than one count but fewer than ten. CDR3 nucleotides: TGTGCCAGCAGCGACAGGGGCCGTAACTATGGCTACACCTTC. This encodes CASSDRGRNYGYTF. The chain is built from TRBV5-4 and TRBJ1-2, with 8 nucleotides matching TRBD1. This CDR3 is built from 14 residues. Germline V gene sequence: CDR1 SGHNT, CDR2 YYREEE (reference sequence). V dropped 4 bases and J dropped 1; count of bases not matched to a gene: 3.

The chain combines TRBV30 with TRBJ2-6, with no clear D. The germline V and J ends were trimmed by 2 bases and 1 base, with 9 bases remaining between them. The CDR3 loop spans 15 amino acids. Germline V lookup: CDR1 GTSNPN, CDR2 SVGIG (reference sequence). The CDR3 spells CAWSLESSGANVLTF. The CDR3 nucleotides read TGTGCCTGGAGTCTAGAAAGTTCTGGGGCCAACGTCCTGACTTTC.

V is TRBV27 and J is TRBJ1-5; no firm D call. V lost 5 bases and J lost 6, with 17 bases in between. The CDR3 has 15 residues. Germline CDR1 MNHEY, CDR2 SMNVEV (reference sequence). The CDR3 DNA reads TGTGCCAGCAGTCCTTGGCGAGGTGAAAGTCAGCCCCAGCATTTT. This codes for CASSPWRGESQPQHF.

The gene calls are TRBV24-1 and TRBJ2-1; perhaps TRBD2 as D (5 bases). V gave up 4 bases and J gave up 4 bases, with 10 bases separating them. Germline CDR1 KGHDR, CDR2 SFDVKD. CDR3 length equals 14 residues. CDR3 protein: CATSDGDWYNEQFF. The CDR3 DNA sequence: TGTGCCACCAGTGACGGGGATTGGTACAATGAGCAGTTCTTC.

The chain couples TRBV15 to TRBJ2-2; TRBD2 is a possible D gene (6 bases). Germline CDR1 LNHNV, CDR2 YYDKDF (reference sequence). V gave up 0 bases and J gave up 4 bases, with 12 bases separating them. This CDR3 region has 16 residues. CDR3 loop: CATSRDIEEGTGELFF. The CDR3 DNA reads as TGTGCCACCAGCAGAGATATTGAGGAGGGCACCGGGGAGCTGTTTTTT.

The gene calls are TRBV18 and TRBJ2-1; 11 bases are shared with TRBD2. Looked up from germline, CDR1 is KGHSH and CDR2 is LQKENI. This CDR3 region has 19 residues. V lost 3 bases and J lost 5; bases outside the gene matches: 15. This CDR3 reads CASSPTDSGTSGYNNEQFF. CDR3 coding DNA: TGTGCCAGCTCACCGACTGATTCCGGGACTAGCGGCTATAACAATGAGCAGTTCTTC.

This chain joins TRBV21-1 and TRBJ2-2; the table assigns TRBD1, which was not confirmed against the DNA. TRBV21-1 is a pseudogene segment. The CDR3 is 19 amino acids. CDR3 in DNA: TGTGCCAGCAGCAAAAGGAGGGGGCCATACGGGAGTGACACCGGGGAGCTGTTTTTT. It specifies CASSKRRGPYGSDTGELFF.

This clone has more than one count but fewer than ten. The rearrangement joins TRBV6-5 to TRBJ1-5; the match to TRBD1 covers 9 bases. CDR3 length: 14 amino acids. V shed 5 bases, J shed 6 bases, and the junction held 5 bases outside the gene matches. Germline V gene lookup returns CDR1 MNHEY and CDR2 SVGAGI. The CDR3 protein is CASSPGQGPQPQHF. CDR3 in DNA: TGTGCCAGCAGTCCGGGACAGGGTCCTCAGCCCCAGCATTTT.

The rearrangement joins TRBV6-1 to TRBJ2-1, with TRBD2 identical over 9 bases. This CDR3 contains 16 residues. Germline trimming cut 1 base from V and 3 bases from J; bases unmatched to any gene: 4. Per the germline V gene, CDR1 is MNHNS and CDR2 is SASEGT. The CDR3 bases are TGTGCCAGCAGTGAAGGGCTAGCGGGATTCTACAATGAGCAGTTCTTC. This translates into CASSEGLAGFYNEQFF.

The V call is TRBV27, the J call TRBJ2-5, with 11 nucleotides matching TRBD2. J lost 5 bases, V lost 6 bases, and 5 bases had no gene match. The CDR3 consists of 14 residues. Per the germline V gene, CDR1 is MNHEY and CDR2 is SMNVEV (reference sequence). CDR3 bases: TGTGCCAGCAGACTAGCGGGAGTTCGGGAGACCCAGTACTTC. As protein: CASRLAGVRETQYF.

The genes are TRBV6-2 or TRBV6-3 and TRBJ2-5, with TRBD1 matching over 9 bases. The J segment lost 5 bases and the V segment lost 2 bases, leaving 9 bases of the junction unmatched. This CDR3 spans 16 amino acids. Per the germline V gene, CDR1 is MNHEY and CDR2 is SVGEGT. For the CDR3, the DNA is TGTGCCAGCAGTTACGGCCGGACAGGGGTTGGGGAGACCCAGTACTTC. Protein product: CASSYGRTGVGETQYF.

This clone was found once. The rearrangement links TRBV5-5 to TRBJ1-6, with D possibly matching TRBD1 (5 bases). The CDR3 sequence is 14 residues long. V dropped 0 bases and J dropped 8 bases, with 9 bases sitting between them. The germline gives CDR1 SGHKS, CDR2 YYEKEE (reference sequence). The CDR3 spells CASSLVGADSPLHF. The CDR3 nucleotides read TGTGCCAGCAGCTTGGTAGGGGCGGATTCACCCCTCCACTTT.

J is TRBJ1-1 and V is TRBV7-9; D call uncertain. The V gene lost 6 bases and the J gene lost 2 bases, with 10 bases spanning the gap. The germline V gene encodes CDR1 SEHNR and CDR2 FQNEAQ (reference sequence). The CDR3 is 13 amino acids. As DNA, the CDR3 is TGTGCCAGCAGGTACCGGGATAACACTGAAGCTTTCTTT. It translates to CASRYRDNTEAFF.

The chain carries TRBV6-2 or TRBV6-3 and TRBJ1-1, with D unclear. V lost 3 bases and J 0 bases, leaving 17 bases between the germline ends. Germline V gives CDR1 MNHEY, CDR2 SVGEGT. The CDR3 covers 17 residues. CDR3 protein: CASSYEKGAGMNTEAFF. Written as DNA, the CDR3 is TGTGCCAGCAGTTATGAAAAAGGAGCGGGAATGAACACTGAAGCTTTCTTT.

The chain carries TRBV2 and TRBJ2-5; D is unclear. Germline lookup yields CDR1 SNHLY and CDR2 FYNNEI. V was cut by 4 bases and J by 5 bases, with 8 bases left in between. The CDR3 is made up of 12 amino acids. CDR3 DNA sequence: TGTGCCAGCAGTGGTCAGGCGGAGACCCAGTACTTC. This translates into CASSGQAETQYF.

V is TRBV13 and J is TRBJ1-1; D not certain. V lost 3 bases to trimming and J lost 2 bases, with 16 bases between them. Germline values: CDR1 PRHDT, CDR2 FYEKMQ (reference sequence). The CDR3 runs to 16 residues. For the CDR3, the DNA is TGTGCCAGCAGCTTTTTCAGACTTACGTTAAACACTGAAGCTTTCTTT. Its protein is CASSFFRLTLNTEAFF.

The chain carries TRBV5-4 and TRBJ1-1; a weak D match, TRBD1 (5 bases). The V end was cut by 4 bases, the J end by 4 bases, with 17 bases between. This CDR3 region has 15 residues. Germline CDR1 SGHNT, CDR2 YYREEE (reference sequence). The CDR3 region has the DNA TGTGCCAGCAGCGTCGGACAAGGGGTGAGCACTGAAGCTTTCTTT. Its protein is CASSVGQGVSTEAFF. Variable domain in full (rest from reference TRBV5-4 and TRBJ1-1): ETGVTQSPTHLIKTRGQQVTLRCSSQSGHNTVSWYQQALGQGPQFIFQYYREEENGRGNFPPRFSGLQFPNYSSELNVNALELDDSALYLCASSVGQGVSTEAFFGQGTRLTVV.

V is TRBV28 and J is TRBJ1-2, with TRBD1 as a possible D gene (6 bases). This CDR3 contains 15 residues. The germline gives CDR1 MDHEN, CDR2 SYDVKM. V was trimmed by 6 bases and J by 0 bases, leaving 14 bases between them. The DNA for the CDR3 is TGTGCCAGCAGAACAACAGGGACCTCTAACTATGGCTACACCTTC. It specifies CASRTTGTSNYGYTF.

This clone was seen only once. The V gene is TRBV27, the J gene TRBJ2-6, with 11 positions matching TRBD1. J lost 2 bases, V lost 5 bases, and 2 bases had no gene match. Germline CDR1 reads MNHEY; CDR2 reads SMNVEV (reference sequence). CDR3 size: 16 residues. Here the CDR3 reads CASSRTGGTGANVLTF. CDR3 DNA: TGTGCCAGCAGTCGGACAGGGGGCACTGGGGCCAACGTCCTGACTTTC.

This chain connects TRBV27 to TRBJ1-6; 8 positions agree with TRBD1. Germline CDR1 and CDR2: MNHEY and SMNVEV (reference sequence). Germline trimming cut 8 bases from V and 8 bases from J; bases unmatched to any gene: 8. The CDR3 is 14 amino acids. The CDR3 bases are TGTGCCAGCCGGCGGGACAGGATTGATTCACCCCTCCACTTT. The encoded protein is CASRRDRIDSPLHF.

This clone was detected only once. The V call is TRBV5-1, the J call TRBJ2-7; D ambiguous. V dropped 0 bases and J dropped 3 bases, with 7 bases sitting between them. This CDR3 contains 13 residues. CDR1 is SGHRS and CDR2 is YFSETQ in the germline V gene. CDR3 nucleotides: TGCGCCAGCAGCTTGGTAAGAGGCTACGAGCAGTACTTC. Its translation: CASSLVRGYEQYF.